This T cell receptor beta chain was captured by sequencing in a study of regulatory T cells in long-lasting Graves disease. Overall study results and limits: Study was limited to peripheral blood, excluding thyroid tissue. Persistent patients shared more public clonotypes (approximately 2,700) than newly diagnosed patients (approximately 960).

The authors built TCR beta libraries using iRepertoire HTBI primers and Arm-PCR of CDR3 regions. Each CDR3 protein gets one entry after TCRdb re-called the multiplex PCR reads with MiXCR. This table has roughly 380,000 distinct CDR3 sequences, 16% appearing once. This clonotype was seen a handful of times. Its antigen is undetermined. One end of the junction fails to match germline, which may point to a read error. Germline CDR1 SGHTA, CDR2 FQGNSA. This CDR3 contains 16 residues. Time point indicated: newly diagnosed GD, antithyroid drugs for less than 3 months. PBMC RNA served as the TCR library source. These sequences were also reported in another study, on T cells in Graves' hyperthyroidism and ophthalmopathy.

The receptor comes from a man between 35 and 55 years old with Graves disease. The chain links TRBV7-2 to TRBJ1-4; D is unclear. Source: peripheral blood mononuclear cells (PBMCs), taken at new diagnosis, from a patient treated with antithyroid drugs. The CDR3 loop reads CASSLVGGATNEKLLF. CDR3 DNA: TGTGCCAGCAGCTTAGTCGGCGGTGCAACTAATGAAAAACTGCTTTTT.